These 32 T cell receptor beta chains came from one sample sequenced in a study of post-analysis software for immune sequencing data. Their antigens are not known. Every TCR beta cDNA library bore unique molecular identifiers. TCRdb used MiXCR to reprocess the PCR reads, holding one entry per CDR3 protein. The table shows hundreds of thousands of distinct CDR3 sequences, with roughly three fifths occurring only once. Overall study findings and caveats: Patients had higher frequencies than controls of about five TRBV segments, including TRBV5-6, TRBV5-1 and TRBV20-1.

What was sequenced was blood. These receptors were collected from a girl aged 2-15 years with multiple sclerosis.

The chain joins TRBV12-3 or TRBV12-4 to TRBJ2-4; D tentatively fits TRBD1 or TRBD2 (6 bases each). The V end was cut by 5 bases, the J end by 15 bases, with 17 bases between. The CDR3 totals 12 residues. CDR3 region: CASSPRGGRWYF. The CDR3 DNA follows: TGTGCCAGCAGTCCCAGGGGAGGACGGTGGTACTTC.

V and J are TRBV4-3 and TRBJ2-2; D is undetermined. The CDR3 loop spans 15 amino acids. Deletions cut 3 bases from V and 1 base from J, with 9 bases between. The V gene's germline CDR1 is LGHNA and CDR2 YSLEER. CDR3 loop: CASSQELLNTGELFF. The DNA of the CDR3 is TGCGCCAGCAGCCAGGAATTGTTGAACACCGGGGAGCTGTTTTTT.

In DNA, the CDR3 is TGTGCCAGCAGACCGAGGGGGAGCGGTTTGTTCTTC. Protein product: CASRPRGSGLFF. The rearrangement links TRBV6-5 to TRBJ2-1; TRBD1 might be the D (6 bases). V dropped 6 bases and J dropped 15 bases, with 18 bases sitting between them. Germline V lookup: CDR1 MNHEY, CDR2 SVGAGI. CDR3 length: 12 residues.

This clonotype has a single count. This chain connects TRBV7-2 to TRBJ2-1; 11 bases are a match to TRBD2. The germline V gene encodes CDR1 SGHTA and CDR2 FQGNSA. The CDR3 length is 16 residues. V was clipped by 6 bases and J by 2 bases; unmatched bases: 6. The CDR3 protein is CASSYPGLAAYNEQFF. The CDR3, as DNA: TGTGCCAGCAGTTATCCGGGACTAGCGGCCTACAATGAGCAGTTCTTC.

This clonotype appeared a single time. The V call is TRBV18, the J call TRBJ2-5, with 9 positions matching TRBD1. Germline V gives CDR1 KGHSH, CDR2 LQKENI. Germline trimming cut 3 bases from V and 2 bases from J; bases unmatched to any gene: 4. This CDR3 comprises 15 residues. CDR3 sequence (DNA): TGTGCCAGCTCACCCTCCGGGACAGGGCAAGAGACCCAGTACTTC. Amino acids: CASSPSGTGQETQYF.

This chain joins TRBV29-1 and TRBJ2-7; D might be TRBD1 (6 bases). Trimming removed 0 bases at V and 2 bases at J, with 14 bases between. Looked up from germline, CDR1 is SQVTM and CDR2 is ANQGSEA. This CDR3 comprises 15 residues. The CDR3 is CSVEDLTGGTYEQYF. The CDR3 bases are TGCAGCGTTGAAGATCTGACAGGAGGTACCTACGAGCAGTACTTC.

This clonotype came up a few times. This rearrangement joins TRBV12-3 or TRBV12-4 to TRBJ1-5; 7 nucleotides align to TRBD1. V shed 4 bases and J 0 bases; nucleotides not matched to a gene: 6. This CDR3 contains 16 residues. CDR3 amino acids: CASSSEGGNSNQPQHF. The CDR3 nucleotides read TGTGCCAGCAGTTCTGAAGGGGGCAATAGCAATCAGCCCCAGCATTTT.

Points on this clonotype: One end of the junction does not line up with germline, which may come from a read error. The chain recombines TRBV7-9 with TRBJ2-4; 8 nucleotides match TRBD1. The CDR3 covers 13 residues. CDR1 and CDR2 (germline): SEHNR, FQNEAQ (reference sequence). CDR3 nucleotides: TGTGCCAGCAGCTGGACAGGGAAAAGCATTCAGTACTTC. This sequence encodes CASSWTGKSIQYF.

This clonotype was picked up a small number of times. V and J are TRBV20-1 and TRBJ1-1; D remains unclear. V lost 0 bases to trimming and J lost 3 bases, with 2 bases between them. The CDR3 has 11 residues. The germline V gene has CDR1 DFQATT and CDR2 SNEGSKA (reference sequence). CDR3 in DNA: TGCAGTGCTAGAGATGACACTGAAGCTTTCTTT. Translating it yields CSARDDTEAFF.

This clonotype was counted only a few times. This sequence joins TRBV19 and TRBJ1-6; D may be TRBD1 (5 bases). Germline CDR1 reads LNHDA; CDR2 reads SQIVND (reference sequence). Trimming left V 6 bases short and J 10 bases short, with 10 bases between. The CDR3 consists of 12 residues. This CDR3 is CASRQGFSPLHF. The CDR3 DNA follows: TGTGCCAGTAGGCAGGGCTTCTCACCCCTCCACTTT.

Comments on this clonotype: The CDR3 ends on some other residue instead of the conserved phenylalanine or tryptophan, so this is likely a read error. This chain joins TRBV7-2 and TRBJ1-2; D call uncertain. CDR3 length equals 12 residues. V lost 5 bases and J 4 bases, leaving 8 bases between the germline ends. Germline CDR1 SGHTA, CDR2 FQGNSA. CDR3 in DNA: TGTGCCAGCAGCGCTCTAGGCTATGGCTACACCCTC. Its translation: CASSALGYGYTL.

The sample holds a few counts of this clonotype. The V gene is TRBV10-2, the J gene TRBJ2-1, with 7 bases lining up with TRBD2. CDR1 is WSHSY and CDR2 is SAAADI in the germline V gene. The CDR3 totals 15 residues. Unmatched junction bases numbered 7, after V lost 4 bases and J lost 4 bases. As DNA, the CDR3 is TGCGCCAGCAGTGTAGGGTCTAGCGGATACAATGAGCAGTTCTTC. It translates to CASSVGSSGYNEQFF.

In its sample, this clonotype was seen a few times. The chain couples TRBV29-1 to TRBJ1-2; perhaps TRBD1 as D (6 bases). V dropped 0 bases and J dropped 7 bases, with 15 bases sitting between them. CDR3 size: 14 residues. Germline V gene sequence: CDR1 SQVTM, CDR2 ANQGSEA. CDR3 in DNA: TGCAGCGTTGAAGAGGCCAGGGGTTCGAGTGGCTACACCTTC. It yields the protein CSVEEARGSSGYTF.

The chain joins TRBV7-9 to TRBJ2-1; TRBD2 agrees at 13 bases. Germline lookup yields CDR1 SEHNR and CDR2 FQNEAQ (reference sequence). The CDR3 is made up of 16 amino acids. V trimming: 6 bases; J trimming: 4 bases; junction bases outside the gene matches: 6. The CDR3 DNA follows: TGTGCCAGCAGTCCCACTAGCGGGGGGGCTTACAATGAGCAGTTCTTC. Translating gives CASSPTSGGAYNEQFF.

The chain couples TRBV7-2 to TRBJ2-7, with a weak D call TRBD1 (6 bases). This CDR3 is built from 15 residues. Germline values: CDR1 SGHTA, CDR2 FQGNSA. With 1 base removed from V and 5 bases from J, the gap between germline ends came to 15 bases. The CDR3 protein is CASSLGYREHNEQYF. The DNA for the CDR3 is TGTGCCAGCAGCTTAGGGTACAGGGAACACAACGAGCAGTACTTC.

This chain links TRBV7-2 with TRBJ1-2, with TRBD1 matching 7 bases. Per germline, CDR1 SGHTA and CDR2 FQGNSA. J lost 5 bases, V lost 2 bases, and 14 bases had no gene match. The CDR3 runs to 17 residues. This CDR3 reads CASSLFIGDRDPYGYTF. In DNA, the CDR3 is TGTGCCAGCAGCTTATTTATCGGTGACAGGGACCCTTATGGCTACACCTTC.

This clonotype was picked up a small number of times. The chain has TRBV24-1 and TRBJ2-3; perhaps D is TRBD1 or TRBD2 (5 bases each). The CDR3 runs 17 residues. V was trimmed by 3 bases and J by 2 bases, leaving 17 bases between them. Germline CDR1 reads KGHDR; CDR2 reads SFDVKD. In DNA, the CDR3 is TGTGCCACCAGTGATACGGGGACCTACGCTTACACAGATACGCAGTATTTT. As protein: CATSDTGTYAYTDTQYF.

This clonotype turned up a few times. The CDR3 spells CASSQDGGAYEQYF. CDR3 coding DNA: TGCGCCAGCAGCCAAGATGGGGGGGCCTACGAGCAGTACTTC. The chain joins TRBV4-3 to TRBJ2-7, with TRBD2 matching over 7 bases. Germline V lookup: CDR1 LGHNA, CDR2 YSLEER. Trimming cost V 0 bases and J 2 bases; bases outside gene matches: 1. CDR3 length equals 14 residues.

The chain recombines TRBV6-5 with TRBJ1-6; TRBD1 matches 7 bases. With V trimmed by 0 bases and J by 10 bases, 9 bases remained unmatched. Per the germline V gene, CDR1 is MNHEY and CDR2 is SVGAGI. The CDR3 sequence is 16 residues long. CDR3 residues: CASSYSKRQGRSPLHF. The DNA for the CDR3 is TGTGCCAGCAGTTACTCGAAGAGACAGGGCCGATCACCCCTCCACTTT.

The V gene is TRBV20-1, the J gene TRBJ2-3; 7 bases align to TRBD2. The ends lost 6 bases at V and 0 bases at J; junction bases unmatched: 6. Per germline, CDR1 DFQATT and CDR2 SNEGSKA (reference sequence). This CDR3 region has 14 residues. CDR3 bases: TGCAGTGCCGTAATTAGCGGGAGCACAGATACGCAGTATTTT. Translated: CSAVISGSTDTQYF.

This clonotype occurred a few times. The chain combines TRBV27 with TRBJ2-7, with D possibly TRBD1 on 5 matching bases. V lost 6 bases and J 5 bases, leaving 17 bases between the germline ends. The CDR3 spans 14 residues. Germline V gene lookup returns CDR1 MNHEY and CDR2 SMNVEV (reference sequence). The CDR3, as DNA: TGTGCCAGCAGCCTGGGGCAGGGATGGGACGAGCAGTACTTC. Its translation is CASSLGQGWDEQYF.

This chain connects TRBV6-1 to TRBJ2-1; D call uncertain. Germline V gene data show CDR1 as MNHNS and CDR2 as SASEGT. This CDR3 has 14 residues. V lost 4 bases, J lost 4 bases, and 11 bases lay in between. CDR3 in DNA: TGTGCCAGCAGTGGCGCCTCCCGTTACAATGAGCAGTTCTTC. Translating gives CASSGASRYNEQFF.

The V and J genes are TRBV9 and TRBJ2-3, with D possibly matching TRBD1 (6 bases). V lost 0 bases, J lost 4 bases, and 12 bases lay in between. In germline, CDR1 is SGDLS, CDR2 YYNGEE. CDR3 length equals 15 residues. CDR3: CASSVEQGSSDTQYF. CDR3 coding DNA: TGTGCCAGCAGCGTAGAACAGGGCAGCTCAGATACGCAGTATTTT. Complete variable domain (other parts from reference TRBV9 and TRBJ2-3): DSGVTQTPKHLITATGQRVTLRCSPRSGDLSVYWYQQSLDQGLQFLIQYYNGEERAKGNILERFSAQQFPDLHSELNLSSLELGDSALYFCASSVEQGSSDTQYFGPGTRLTVL.

This chain links TRBV29-1 with TRBJ2-1; D not resolved. The CDR3 loop spans 16 amino acids. Germline-derived CDR1 and CDR2 are SQVTM and ANQGSEA. V lost 3 bases, J lost 6 bases, and 21 bases lay in between. The CDR3, as DNA: TGCAGCGTTGATGGGGTCACGGGTGGATACCTCAATGAGCAGTTCTTC. It is translated as CSVDGVTGGYLNEQFF.

The chain carries TRBV5-5 and TRBJ2-7, with 10 bases lining up with TRBD2. V lost 4 bases, J lost 4 bases, and 17 bases stayed unmatched. CDR1 is SGHKS, CDR2 YYEKEE, per germline (reference sequence). This CDR3 has 18 amino acids. The CDR3: CASSPALAGVGLSYEQYF. Written as DNA, the CDR3 is TGTGCCAGCAGCCCTGCCCTAGCGGGAGTGGGCTTATCTTACGAGCAGTACTTC.

The V and J genes are TRBV20-1 and TRBJ2-7; D unclear. Looked up from germline, CDR1 is DFQATT and CDR2 is SNEGSKA (reference sequence). V lost 6 bases and J 3 bases, leaving 12 bases between the germline ends. The CDR3 is 12 residues long. DNA of the CDR3: TGCAGTGCCACCACAAGTAACTACGAGCAGTACTTC. Its protein is CSATTSNYEQYF.

The gene calls are TRBV5-1 and TRBJ2-3; TRBD1 matches at 8 bases. The V segment lost 4 bases and the J segment 2 bases; nucleotides outside the gene matches: 3. Germline V gene data show CDR1 as SGHRS and CDR2 as YFSETQ. The CDR3 spans 14 residues. The CDR3 DNA sequence: TGCGCCAGCAGCGGGGGACAGGCCACAGATACGCAGTATTTT. It translates to CASSGGQATDTQYF. The full variable domain, its missing parts supplied by reference TRBV5-1 and TRBJ2-3, is KAGVTQTPRYLIKTRGQQVTLSCSPISGHRSVSWYQQTPGQGLQFLFEYFSETQRNKGNFPGRFSGRQFSNSRSEMNVSTLELGDSALYLCASSGGQATDTQYFGPGTRLTVL.

V gene TRBV3-1 combines with J gene TRBJ2-1, with 10 bases lining up with TRBD2. V shed 4 bases, J shed 0 bases, and the junction held 3 bases outside the gene matches. This CDR3 spans 16 amino acids. The germline V gene encodes CDR1 LGHDT and CDR2 YNNKEL (reference sequence). CDR3 loop: CASSPSSGSSYNEQFF. The DNA for the CDR3 is TGTGCCAGCAGCCCCTCTAGCGGGAGCTCCTACAATGAGCAGTTCTTC.

The chain has TRBV15 and TRBJ2-7; D is unresolved. Germline assignment: CDR1 LNHNV and CDR2 YYDKDF (reference sequence). This CDR3 spans 14 amino acids. The V and J ends lost 9 bases and 2 bases respectively, with 17 bases between them. This CDR3 reads CATQKDRDPYEQYF. Here the CDR3 DNA reads TGTGCCACTCAAAAGGACCGTGATCCCTACGAGCAGTACTTC.

A few counts support this clonotype. The chain uses TRBV7-2 and TRBJ2-7, with 10 bases aligning to TRBD2. J lost 2 bases, V lost 3 bases, and 4 bases had no gene match. The length of the CDR3 is 15 residues. The germline V gene has CDR1 SGHTA and CDR2 FQGNSA. The CDR3 nucleotides are TGTGCCAGCAGCTTTACTAGCGGGAAGGCCTACGAGCAGTACTTC. It specifies CASSFTSGKAYEQYF.

The CDR3 spells CATSGTGVSGANVLTF. The CDR3 nucleotides read TGTGCCACCTCCGGGACAGGGGTATCTGGGGCCAACGTCCTGACTTTC. The chain employs TRBV15 and TRBJ2-6, with TRBD1 identical over 10 bases. The CDR3 runs to 16 residues. CDR1 is LNHNV and CDR2 is YYDKDF in the germline V gene (reference sequence). Trimming cost V 8 bases and J 1 base; bases outside gene matches: 5.

This chain links TRBV6-5 with TRBJ1-4; TRBD1 matches 8 bases. Unmatched junction bases numbered 14, after V lost 0 bases and J lost 8 bases. The CDR3 runs 18 residues. Germline CDR1 and CDR2: MNHEY and SVGAGI. CDR3 region: CASSYSHQTGEFREKLFF. CDR3 DNA sequence: TGTGCCAGCAGTTACTCGCATCAGACAGGGGAATTCCGAGAAAAACTGTTTTTT.